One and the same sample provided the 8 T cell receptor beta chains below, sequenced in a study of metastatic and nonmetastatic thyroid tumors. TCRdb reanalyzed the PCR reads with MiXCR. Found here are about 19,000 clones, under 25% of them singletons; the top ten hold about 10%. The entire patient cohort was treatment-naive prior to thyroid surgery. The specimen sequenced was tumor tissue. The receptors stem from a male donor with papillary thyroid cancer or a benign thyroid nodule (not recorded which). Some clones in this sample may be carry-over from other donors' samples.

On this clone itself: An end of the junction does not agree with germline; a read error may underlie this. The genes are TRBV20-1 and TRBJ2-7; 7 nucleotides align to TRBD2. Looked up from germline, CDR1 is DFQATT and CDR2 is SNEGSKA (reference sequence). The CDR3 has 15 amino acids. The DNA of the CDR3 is TGCAGGGCTAGCAGCGGACTAGACAACTCCTACGAGCAGTACTTC. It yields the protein CRASSGLDNSYEQYF.

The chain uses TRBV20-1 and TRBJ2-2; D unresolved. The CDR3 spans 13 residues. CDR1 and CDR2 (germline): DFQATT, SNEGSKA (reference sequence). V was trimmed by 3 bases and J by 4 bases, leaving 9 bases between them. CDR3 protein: CSASRQTTGELFF. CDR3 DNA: TGCAGTGCTAGTAGGCAGACCACCGGGGAGCTGTTTTTT.

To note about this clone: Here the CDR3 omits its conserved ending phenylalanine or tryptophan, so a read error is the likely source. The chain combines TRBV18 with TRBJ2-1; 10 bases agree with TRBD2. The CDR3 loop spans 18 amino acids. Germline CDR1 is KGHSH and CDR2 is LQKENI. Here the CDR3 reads CASAPASGSPSSYNEQFL. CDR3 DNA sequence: TGTGCCAGCGCACCAGCTAGCGGGAGTCCAAGCTCCTACAATGAGCAGTTCTTG.

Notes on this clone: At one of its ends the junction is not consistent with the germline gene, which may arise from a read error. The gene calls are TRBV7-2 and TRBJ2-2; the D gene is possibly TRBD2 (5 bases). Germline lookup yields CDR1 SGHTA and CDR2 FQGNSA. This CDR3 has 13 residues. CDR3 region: CASRLGHTWELFF. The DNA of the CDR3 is TGTGCCAGCAGACTAGGGCACACCTGGGAGCTGTTTTTT.

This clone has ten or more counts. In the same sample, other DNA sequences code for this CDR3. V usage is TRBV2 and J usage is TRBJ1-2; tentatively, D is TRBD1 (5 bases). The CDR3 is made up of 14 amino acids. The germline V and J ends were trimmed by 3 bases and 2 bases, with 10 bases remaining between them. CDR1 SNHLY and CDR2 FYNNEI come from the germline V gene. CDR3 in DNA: TGTGCCAGCAGTGAGGTTTGGGGGAACTATGGCTACACCTTC. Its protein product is CASSEVWGNYGYTF.

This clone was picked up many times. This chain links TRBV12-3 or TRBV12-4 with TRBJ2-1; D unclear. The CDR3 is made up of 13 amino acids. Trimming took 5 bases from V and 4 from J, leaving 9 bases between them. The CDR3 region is CASSNPRYNEQFF. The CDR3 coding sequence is TGTGCCAGCAGTAACCCCAGGTACAATGAGCAGTTCTTC.

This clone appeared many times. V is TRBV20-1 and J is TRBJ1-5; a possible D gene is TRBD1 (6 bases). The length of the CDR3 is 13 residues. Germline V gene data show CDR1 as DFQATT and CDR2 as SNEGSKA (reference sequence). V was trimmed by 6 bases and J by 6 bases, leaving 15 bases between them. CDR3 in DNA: TGCAGTGCACTGGCAGGGGACTTTCAGCCCCAGCATTTT. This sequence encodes CSALAGDFQPQHF.

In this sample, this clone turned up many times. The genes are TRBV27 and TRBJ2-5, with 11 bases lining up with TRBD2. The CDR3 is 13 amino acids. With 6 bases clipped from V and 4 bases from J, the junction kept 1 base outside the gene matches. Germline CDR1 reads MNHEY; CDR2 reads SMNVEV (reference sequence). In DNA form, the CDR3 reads TGTGCCAGCAGCCTAGCGGGAGGAGAGACCCAGTACTTC. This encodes CASSLAGGETQYF.